This TCR beta chain stems from a study of tumor-infiltrating lymphocytes in oesophageal squamous cell carcinoma. Deletions cut 5 bases from V and 1 base from J, with 12 bases between. In germline, CDR1 is SGHVS, CDR2 FQNEAQ. The CDR3 extends over 14 amino acids. MiXCR, run by TCRdb on the PCR reads, gives a single entry per CDR3 protein. The sample contains about 18,000 distinct CDR3 sequences, 35% to 55% of which appear only once. Specimen: blood. The rearrangement links TRBV7-8 to TRBJ2-7; no firm D call. The TCR originated in a female donor with esophageal squamous cell carcinoma. Here the CDR3 DNA reads TGTGCCAGCAGCCCACGTGACAATTCCTACGAGCAGTACTTC. Protein sequence: CASSPRDNSYEQYF.